The 26 T cell receptor beta chains below all came from one sample that was sequenced in a study of CD8 T cells in Susac syndrome. A quantity of about 0.45 to 1 ug RNA underwent reverse transcription using random hexamers. TCRdb passed the immunoSEQ multiplex PCR reads through MiXCR, listing each CDR3 protein once. The table lists 95,000 to 150,000 distinct CDR3 sequences, nearly 96% of them singletons. Sequenced input: CD4+ T cells from PBMCs. The source is a human donor with Susac syndrome.

The V gene is TRBV6-2 or TRBV6-3, the J gene TRBJ2-4; D possibly corresponds to TRBD2 (5 bases). The CDR3 totals 14 residues. The V and J ends lost 7 bases and 2 bases respectively, with 12 bases between them. Germline V lookup: CDR1 MNHEY, CDR2 SVGEGT. The CDR3 region has the DNA TGTGCCAGCACAGGTGGGAGATCCAAAAACATTCAGTACTTC. Protein: CASTGGRSKNIQYF.

J is TRBJ1-5 and V is TRBV12-3 or TRBV12-4; tentative D call: TRBD1 (6 bases). With 3 bases removed from V and 0 bases from J, the gap between germline ends came to 9 bases. This CDR3 has 15 residues. CDR3 nucleotide sequence: TGTGCCAGCAGTTTTGGGGGGGCTAGCAATCAGCCCCAGCATTTT. The encoded protein is CASSFGGASNQPQHF.

The chain carries TRBV4-1 and TRBJ2-1, with 7 positions matching TRBD1. The CDR3 loop spans 16 amino acids. Germline values: CDR1 MGHRA, CDR2 YSYEKL. With V trimmed by 0 bases and J by 5 bases, 7 bases remained unmatched. The CDR3 DNA is TGCGCCAGCAGCCAAGAGCGAAGGGGGCTGCACAATGAGCAGTTCTTC. It codes for CASSQERRGLHNEQFF.

V gene TRBV6-5 combines with J gene TRBJ1-1; TRBD1 is a possible D gene (5 bases). The CDR3 contains 14 residues. Trimming took 3 bases from V and 5 from J, leaving 13 bases between them. The germline V gene has CDR1 MNHEY and CDR2 SVGAGI. CDR3 nucleotides: TGTGCCAGCAGTTATCGAGGGACGGGGACTGAAGCTTTCTTT. It codes for CASSYRGTGTEAFF.

The rearrangement uses TRBV6-5 and TRBJ2-7; 8 bases align to TRBD2. The CDR3 spans 15 residues. With V trimmed by 5 bases and J by 6 bases, 12 bases remained unmatched. Germline CDR1 MNHEY, CDR2 SVGAGI. The CDR3, as DNA: TGTGCCAGCAGTGGTAGCGGGATATTCGGGTCCGAGCAGTACTTC. Its translation is CASSGSGIFGSEQYF.

V is TRBV28 and J is TRBJ2-1; D perhaps matches TRBD1 (6 bases). The ends were cut back, 8 bases at V and 4 bases at J, with 9 bases in the middle. The CDR3 totals 12 residues. The germline CDR1 and CDR2 sequences are MDHEN and SYDVKM. The CDR3 protein is CASGGRYNEQFF. DNA for the CDR3: TGTGCCAGCGGGGGCCGATACAATGAGCAGTTCTTC.

This sequence joins TRBV20-1 and TRBJ2-1; no definite D call. V gave up 6 bases and J gave up 7 bases, with 10 bases separating them. In germline, CDR1 is DFQATT, CDR2 SNEGSKA (reference sequence). This CDR3 spans 11 amino acids. CDR3 sequence reads: CSAEILNEQFF. DNA for the CDR3: TGCAGTGCGGAGATTTTGAATGAGCAGTTCTTC.

This chain joins TRBV7-2 and TRBJ2-7; D possibly matches TRBD1 or TRBD2 (5 bases each). V was clipped by 5 bases and J by 7 bases, with 18 bases between them. Germline CDR1 is SGHTA and CDR2 is FQGNSA. The CDR3 extends over 14 amino acids. In nucleotides, the CDR3 is TGTGCCAGCAGCCGGGACGGCCACCGAGATGAGCAGTACTTC. It yields the protein CASSRDGHRDEQYF.

The V call is TRBV5-1, the J call TRBJ2-3; 10 bases are a match to TRBD2. The length of the CDR3 is 15 residues. After removal of 1 base from V and 6 bases from J, the junction contained 5 bases not matched to a gene. Germline CDR1 is SGHRS and CDR2 is YFSETQ. CDR3 amino acids: CASSLTGTSVDTQYF. The CDR3 coding sequence is TGCGCCAGCAGCTTGACCGGGACTAGCGTGGATACGCAGTATTTT.

The chain uses TRBV7-2 and TRBJ2-7; D may be TRBD1 or TRBD2 (5 bases each). The V gene's germline CDR1 is SGHTA and CDR2 FQGNSA. CDR3 size: 13 residues. The V and J ends lost 0 bases and 6 bases respectively, with 9 bases between them. The CDR3 sequence is CASSLARGTEQYF. CDR3 bases: TGTGCCAGCAGCTTAGCGCGAGGGACCGAGCAGTACTTC.

This clonotype came up once. The chain uses TRBV19 and TRBJ1-1; possible D gene TRBD1, 6 bases. This CDR3 has 15 residues. V lost 8 bases and J 0 bases, leaving 16 bases between the germline ends. Per the germline V gene, CDR1 is LNHDA and CDR2 is SQIVND (reference sequence). DNA for the CDR3: TGTGCCAGTTCAAACCAGGGGATCCTGAACACTGAAGCTTTCTTT. Encoded protein: CASSNQGILNTEAFF.

V gene TRBV19 combines with J gene TRBJ2-5; TRBD1 aligns across 7 bases. Germline CDR1 reads LNHDA; CDR2 reads SQIVND (reference sequence). The CDR3 runs 15 residues. The J segment lost 1 base and the V segment lost 6 bases, leaving 8 bases of the junction unmatched. CDR3 bases: TGTGCCAGTAGACCCAGGGGGTCCCTCCAAGAGACCCAGTACTTC. It is translated as CASRPRGSLQETQYF. Complete variable domain (other parts from reference TRBV19 and TRBJ2-5): DGGITQSPKYLFRKEGQNVTLSCEQNLNHDAMYWYRQDPGQGLRLIYYSQIVNDFQKGDIAEGYSVSREKKESFPLTVTSAQKNPTAFYLCASRPRGSLQETQYFGPGTRLLVL.

This chain connects TRBV4-3 to TRBJ2-6; possible D gene TRBD2, 6 bases. The CDR3 length is 17 residues. The germline CDR1 and CDR2 sequences are LGHNA and YSLEER. Trimming took off 1 base at V and 1 base at J, with 11 bases between the two ends. CDR3 sequence (DNA): TGCGCCAGCAGCCAAGTGCGGGGTTTTTCTGGGGCCAACGTCCTGACTTTC. Translation gives CASSQVRGFSGANVLTF.

The chain employs TRBV30 and TRBJ2-3; no clear D. This CDR3 has 12 amino acids. V shed 4 bases and J shed 5 bases, with 10 bases lying between them. Germline CDR1 and CDR2: GTSNPN and SVGIG (reference sequence). The CDR3 here is CAWTSPGDTQYF. The CDR3 DNA sequence: TGTGCCTGGACTTCCCCTGGAGATACGCAGTATTTT. Based on the CDR3 plus reference TRBV30 and TRBJ2-3, the full variable domain is SQTIHQWPATLVQPVGSPLSLECTVEGTSNPNLYWYRQAAGRGLQLLFYSVGIGQISSEVPQNLSASRPQDRQFILSSKKLLLSDSGFYLCAWTSPGDTQYFGPGTRLTVL.

V is TRBV3-1 and J is TRBJ1-4; 7 bases match TRBD1. Germline CDR1 LGHDT, CDR2 YNNKEL (reference sequence). This CDR3 contains 15 residues. Germline trimming cut 4 bases from V and 8 bases from J; bases unmatched to any gene: 10. In DNA, the CDR3 is TGTGCCAGCAGCCTACGGCAGGGGGATGGAGAAAAACTGTTTTTT. It is translated as CASSLRQGDGEKLFF.

As DNA, the CDR3 is TGCGCCAGCAGCCCAGGACTAGCGGGAGCCAACGAGCAGTACTTC. Protein sequence: CASSPGLAGANEQYF. The chain couples TRBV4-3 to TRBJ2-7; TRBD2 aligns across 13 bases. This CDR3 has 15 residues. V trimming: 4 bases; J trimming: 5 bases; junction bases outside the gene matches: 5. Germline CDR1 LGHNA, CDR2 YSLEER.

The chain links TRBV6-6 to TRBJ1-5, with D possibly matching TRBD1 (5 bases). The V gene's germline CDR1 is MNHNY and CDR2 SVGAGI (reference sequence). The CDR3 runs to 12 residues. Trimming stripped 7 bases from V and 10 bases from J, with 14 bases between. CDR3: CASTEGSRPQHF. DNA of the CDR3: TGTGCCAGCACCGAGGGGAGCCGACCCCAGCATTTT.

The chain couples TRBV28 to TRBJ1-2; D is perhaps TRBD1 (5 bases). This CDR3 region has 13 residues. Per the germline V gene, CDR1 is MDHEN and CDR2 is SYDVKM. Trimming took 1 base from V and 5 from J, leaving 8 bases between them. The CDR3 reads CASSLLGRYGYTF. CDR3 coding DNA: TGTGCCAGCAGTTTATTGGGGCGGTATGGCTACACCTTC.

This chain links TRBV9 with TRBJ2-2, with unresolved D. The ends were cut back, 0 bases at V and 7 bases at J, with 10 bases in the middle. This CDR3 region has 14 residues. The germline V gene has CDR1 SGDLS and CDR2 YYNGEE. The CDR3 DNA sequence: TGTGCCAGCAGCGTAGGACGAGTAAGCGGGGAGCTGTTTTTT. Translating it yields CASSVGRVSGELFF.

This chain uses TRBV5-1 with TRBJ1-2; tentative D call: TRBD1 (5 bases). V was pared by 0 bases and J by 3 bases, with 9 bases between. This CDR3 contains 14 residues. Germline V gene data show CDR1 as SGHRS and CDR2 as YFSETQ. Here the CDR3 reads CASSLEQGDYGYTF. The DNA of the CDR3 is TGCGCCAGCAGCTTGGAGCAGGGCGACTATGGCTACACCTTC. The whole variable domain, filled in from reference TRBV5-1 and TRBJ1-2, reads KAGVTQTPRYLIKTRGQQVTLSCSPISGHRSVSWYQQTPGQGLQFLFEYFSETQRNKGNFPGRFSGRQFSNSRSEMNVSTLELGDSALYLCASSLEQGDYGYTFGSGTRLTVV.

The genes are TRBV19 and TRBJ2-5; TRBD1 matches 10 bases. The junction had 5 bases not matched to a gene; V was cut back by 6 bases and J by 4 bases. This CDR3 spans 14 amino acids. The germline gives CDR1 LNHDA, CDR2 SQIVND (reference sequence). The CDR3 loop is CASRMTGGGETQYF. The CDR3 DNA follows: TGTGCCAGTAGGATGACAGGGGGCGGAGAGACCCAGTACTTC.

The chain is built from TRBV29-1 and TRBJ2-2; D is undetermined. Germline V gene sequence: CDR1 SQVTM, CDR2 ANQGSEA. The V and J ends lost 4 bases and 6 bases respectively, with 18 bases between them. CDR3 length: 15 amino acids. CDR3 in amino acids: CSVGDSWWAAGELFF. The CDR3, as DNA: TGCAGCGTTGGGGATAGTTGGTGGGCAGCCGGGGAGCTGTTTTTT.

The chain carries TRBV30 and TRBJ2-1; TRBD1 is a possible D gene (5 bases). The CDR3 extends over 12 amino acids. Trimming took 1 base from V and 6 from J, leaving 7 bases between them. CDR1 is GTSNPN and CDR2 is SVGIG in the germline V gene (reference sequence). DNA of the CDR3: TGTGCCTGGAGTGGGACACCCAATGAGCAGTTCTTC. Translating it yields CAWSGTPNEQFF.

The rearrangement uses TRBV30 and TRBJ1-1; D gene unclear. Trimming took off 2 bases at V and 3 bases at J, with 4 bases between the two ends. The CDR3 runs to 11 residues. Germline CDR1 and CDR2: GTSNPN and SVGIG (reference sequence). The CDR3 sequence is CAWSPYTEAFF. The CDR3 region has the DNA TGTGCCTGGAGTCCATACACTGAAGCTTTCTTT.

This clonotype occurred once. This chain uses TRBV3-1 with TRBJ2-4, with unresolved D. The CDR3 runs 14 residues. Germline CDR1 and CDR2: LGHDT and YNNKEL (reference sequence). V gave up 2 bases and J gave up 0 bases, with 5 bases separating them. CDR3 bases: TGTGCCAGCAGCCAACAGGTAGCCAAAAACATTCAGTACTTC. Translating it yields CASSQQVAKNIQYF.

The chain joins TRBV11-3 to TRBJ2-3; tentatively, D is TRBD2 (5 bases). Trimming took 0 bases from V and 3 from J, leaving 10 bases between them. The germline V gene encodes CDR1 SGHNT and CDR2 YENEEA. This CDR3 spans 15 amino acids. CDR3 amino acids: CASSLESGSTDTQYF. As DNA, the CDR3 is TGTGCCAGCAGCTTAGAATCTGGGAGTACAGATACGCAGTATTTT. The entire variable domain, with the rest obtained from reference TRBV11-3 and TRBJ2-3, is as follows: EAGVVQSPRYKIIEKKQPVAFWCNPISGHNTLYWYLQNLGQGPELLIRYENEEAVDDSQLPKDRFSAERLKGVDSTLKIQPAELGDSAVYLCASSLESGSTDTQYFGPGTRLTVL.